The T cell receptor beta chain under discussion was sequenced for a study of cytomegalovirus exposure and HLA in healthy donors. The PCR ran on 60 Vbeta and 13 Jbeta primers. Per the authors' pipeline: Roughly 10 million shared chains were among about 80 million unique TCR beta chains counted in a later analysis. Sequencing used immunoSEQ multiplex PCR; TCRdb keeps in-frame clones, though not all of them. For V, J and clone size, that table is used; D and trimming come from the DNA. The sample holds roughly 180,000 clones, roughly a tenth seen once. This clone turned up a few times. Antigen: not known. Whole-study results and caveats: With high specificity and sensitivity, the classifier reportedly diagnosed cytomegalovirus status. Most TCR sequences proved rare, with some public TCRs found in many donors. Per a prior analysis, the majority of TCR beta V segments were productive roughly 90% or roughly 30% of the time.

CDR3 length equals 13 residues. CDR1 and CDR2 (germline): MGHRA, YSYEKL. The V end lost 4 bases, the J end lost 6 bases, and 11 bases lay between the germline ends. The specimen sequenced was PBMCs. This clonotype was obtained from a woman under 40 in good health and CMV-seropositive. This chain uses TRBV4-1 with TRBJ2-3, with D perhaps matching TRBD1 (7 bases). The CDR3 region has the DNA TGCGCCAGCAGCCGACCAGGGGGGGATACGCAGTATTTT. Its translation: CASSRPGGDTQYF.